Listed here are 9 T cell receptor beta chains from one sample, sequenced in a study of follicular helper T cells after annual influenza vaccination (dated by TCRdb to between 2016 and 2019). According to the study, the label for this sample's time point signals: 2014-2015 season, 7 days after vaccination. The library came from the immunoSEQ multiplex PCR assay. TCRdb provides this immuneACCESS table in a form limited to in-frame rearrangements. Some clones are lacking; in checked studies, under half of them reflect an unresolved V gene, and why the rest are absent is not known. The sample profile shows about 10,000 clones; about 83% of them were found once. The top ten hold 0.7% to 0.95% of the sample. The material sequenced was CXCR5- memory CD4+ T cells sorted from blood, taken 7 days after influenza vaccination. The cell subset or site label, as the study defines it: CXCR5- memory CD4 T cells. The receptors shown here come from an adult who received the influenza vaccine.

This clone was recorded a few times. The V and J genes are TRBV6-6 and TRBJ1-4; a possible D gene is TRBD1 (6 bases). The CDR3 covers 15 residues. Germline-derived CDR1 and CDR2 are MNHNY and SVGAGI (reference sequence). V was cut by 5 bases and J by 4 bases, with 14 bases left in between. CDR3 in DNA: TGTGCCAGCAGTGGGTCGACAGGAATTAATGAAAAACTGTTTTTT. Translation gives CASSGSTGINEKLFF.

The chain carries TRBV5-1 and TRBJ1-1; 8 bases match TRBD1. Germline CDR1 and CDR2: SGHRS and YFSETQ. V trimming: 0 bases; J trimming: 4 bases; junction bases outside the gene matches: 11. The CDR3 spans 17 residues. The DNA for the CDR3 is TGCGCCAGCAGCTTGGGTGGGTCAGGGGGCGTGCGCACTGAAGCTTTCTTT. Its protein is CASSLGGSGGVRTEAFF.

This clone was counted only a few times. The chain combines TRBV19 with TRBJ1-1; 7 positions match TRBD1. This CDR3 is 16 amino acids long. Germline loops: CDR1 LNHDA, CDR2 SQIVND (reference sequence). V lost 4 bases to trimming and J lost 0 bases; unmatched junction nucleotides: 8. The DNA for the CDR3 is TGTGCCAGTAGTACCTCGACAGGGCAAATGAACACTGAAGCTTTCTTT. Its protein product is CASSTSTGQMNTEAFF.

The chain links TRBV7-8 to TRBJ2-1; 8 positions agree with TRBD1. This CDR3 is built from 15 residues. V trimming: 4 bases; J trimming: 1 base; junction bases outside the gene matches: 3. Looked up from germline, CDR1 is SGHVS and CDR2 is FQNEAQ. CDR3 nucleotides: TGTGCCAGCAGCTACGACAGGGGTTCCTACAATGAGCAGTTCTTC. This encodes CASSYDRGSYNEQFF.

This clone was seen just once. The V gene is TRBV5-1, the J gene TRBJ2-7; 9 bases align to TRBD2. The V gene end was trimmed by 4 bases and the J gene end by 4 bases; junction bases not matched to a gene: 6. Germline V gives CDR1 SGHRS, CDR2 YFSETQ. There are 14 residues in the CDR3. CDR3 sequence reads: CASSPGLASYEQYF. Written as DNA, the CDR3 is TGCGCCAGCAGCCCGGGACTAGCCAGTTACGAGCAGTACTTC. Full variable domain (rest looked up from reference TRBV5-1 and TRBJ2-7): KAGVTQTPRYLIKTRGQQVTLSCSPISGHRSVSWYQQTPGQGLQFLFEYFSETQRNKGNFPGRFSGRQFSNSRSEMNVSTLELGDSALYLCASSPGLASYEQYFGPGTRLTVT.

The chain combines TRBV6-5 with TRBJ2-1, with 7 bases aligning to TRBD2. CDR3 size: 15 residues. Germline trimming cut 4 bases from V and 1 base from J; bases unmatched to any gene: 4. Germline assignment: CDR1 MNHEY and CDR2 SVGAGI. CDR3 sequence: CASSSSGVSYNEQFF. The CDR3 bases are TGTGCCAGCAGTTCCAGCGGGGTGTCCTACAATGAGCAGTTCTTC.

As DNA, the CDR3 is TGTGCCAGCAGTGGGACAGTGAACACCGGGGAGCTGTTTTTT. Translating gives CASSGTVNTGELFF. The V gene is TRBV27, the J gene TRBJ2-2; 7 nucleotides align to TRBD1. The V and J ends lost 5 bases and 1 base, in that order; junction bases with no gene match: 1. This CDR3 is 14 amino acids long. Per germline, CDR1 MNHEY and CDR2 SMNVEV (reference sequence).

This sequence joins TRBV2 and TRBJ1-4; D remains ambiguous. The CDR3 has 14 amino acids. Germline lookup yields CDR1 SNHLY and CDR2 FYNNEI. V shed 6 bases and J shed 3 bases, with 11 bases lying between them. The CDR3 spells CASRWNNANEKLFF. CDR3 coding DNA: TGTGCCAGCAGGTGGAACAACGCTAATGAAAAACTGTTTTTT.

The rearrangement joins TRBV6-5 to TRBJ2-5; 11 nucleotides match TRBD2. J was trimmed by 4 bases and V by 6 bases; bases with no gene match: 7. The CDR3 contains 15 residues. Germline V gene lookup returns CDR1 MNHEY and CDR2 SVGAGI. CDR3 sequence: CASRSSGGSGETQYF. The CDR3 coding sequence is TGTGCCAGCAGGTCTAGCGGGGGGAGTGGAGAGACCCAGTACTTC.